A selection of T cell receptor beta chains follows, all from one sample in a study of blood T cells in healthy people across ages. TCRdb re-analysed the 5' RACE reads in MiXCR, keeping a single row per CDR3 protein. The data hold fewer than 2,000,000 distinct CDR3 sequences, with around 42% observed a single time. The sequencing input was blood. These receptors were collected from a human donor in good health. Each CDR3 is given with its conserved first and last residue. A D gene is named only where the DNA matches it firmly. Clone size is not always given. Where it is, it says once, few, many or a class for expanded clones.

TRBV12-3/TRBV12-4	NA	13	TRBJ1-2	NA	TGTGCCAGCAGTTTCGGGGGGGTGGTTGGCTACACCTTC	CASSFGGVVGYTF
TRBV11-3	NA	14	TRBJ2-7	NA	TGTGCCAGCAGGGTCTCCGAGACCGGCGGCGAGCAGTACTTC	CASRVSETGGEQYF
TRBV7-6	NA	16	TRBJ1-6	TRBD1	TGTGCCAGCAGCTTAGCCGGGACAGGCGAAAATTCACCCCTCCACTTT	CASSLAGTGENSPLHF
TRBV7-9	NA	13	TRBJ1-2	NA	TGTGCCAGCAGCGGCAGGGGACTTTATGGCTACACCTTC	CASSGRGLYGYTF
TRBV9	few	18	TRBJ1-2	TRBD1	TGTGCCAGCAGTGCCCCCACGGGACAGGGGGCAGTTGGGTATGGCTACACCTTC	CASSAPTGQGAVGYGYTF
TRBV7-2	NA	15	TRBJ1-4	NA	TGTGCCAGCAGCTCCCGTGGGGGGCGGGATGAAAAACTGTTTTTT	CASSSRGGRDEKLFF
TRBV7-3	many	13	TRBJ2-2	NA	TGTGCCAGCAGTCCAACAGGGACCGGGGAGCTGTTTTTT	CASSPTGTGELFF
TRBV7-9	NA	13	TRBJ1-1	NA	TGTGCCAGCCAACGGGGGGGAAACACTGAAGCTTTCTTT	CASQRGGNTEAFF
TRBV5-1	NA	15	TRBJ2-3	NA	TGCGCCAGCAGCTCGGCGAGTGGGGACACAGATACGCAGTATTTT	CASSSASGDTDTQYF
TRBV5-1	few	15	TRBJ2-6	NA	TGCGCCAGCAGCGAACAGGGTGCCTCCGCCGCCGTCCTGACTTTC	CASSEQGASAAVLTF
TRBV7-2	NA	15	TRBJ1-1	TRBD1	TGTGCCAGCAGTGCTAACCGGGACAGGGTTACTGAAGCTTTCTTT	CASSANRDRVTEAFF
TRBV7-9	few	14	TRBJ2-1	TRBD1	TGTGCCAGCAGCTTCCCGGGACAGGTCAATGAGCAGTTCTTC	CASSFPGQVNEQFF
TRBV4-2	NA	16	TRBJ2-7	NA	TGTGCCAGCAGCCAAGGAGGCAGCTGGGCCTCCTACGAGCAGTACTTC	CASSQGGSWASYEQYF
TRBV7-3	few	15	TRBJ2-1	NA	TGTGCCAGCAGCCGGAACACAGGCTTCTACAATGAGCAGTTCTTC	CASSRNTGFYNEQFF
TRBV27	NA	14	TRBJ2-7	TRBD1	TGTGCCAGCAGTACCGGGACAGGGGTTCGCGAGCAGTACTTC	CASSTGTGVREQYF
TRBV12-3/TRBV12-4	NA	14	TRBJ2-5	NA	TGTGCCAGCAGTTTTTCCCGGGCCCATTCGACCCAGTACTTC	CASSFSRAHSTQYF
TRBV11-2	few	19	TRBJ2-3	NA	TGTGCCAGCAGCCAATATGGGTTCAGCAGGGGCGATCGGGTAGATACGCAGTATTTT	CASSQYGFSRGDRVDTQYF
TRBV18	few	16	TRBJ1-5	TRBD1	TGTGCCAGCTCACCACGGGTCAGGGGGAACAATCAGCCCCAGCATTTT	CASSPRVRGNNQPQHF
TRBV7-2	few	15	TRBJ2-7	TRBD2	TGTGCCAGCAGCTTAGTTAGCGGGGGGGACTACGAGCAGTACTTC	CASSLVSGGDYEQYF
TRBV11-2	few	16	TRBJ2-5	NA	TGTGCCAGCAGCTTTTTTGGGGGAGAAAGGGCAGAGACCCAGTACTTC	CASSFFGGERAETQYF
TRBV4-2	NA	16	TRBJ1-4	NA	TGTGCCAGCAGCCAAGCAGCAGGGTGGGAGGACGAAAAACTGTTTTTT	CASSQAAGWEDEKLFF
TRBV4-1	few	18	TRBJ1-5	NA	TGCGCCAGCAGCCAAGTCCCCCCCTGGCAGGTGCACAATCAGCCCCAGCATTTT	CASSQVPPWQVHNQPQHF
TRBV29-1	few	13	TRBJ1-2	NA	TGCAGCGTTGAAGATCTGGGGGGGAATGGCTACACCTTC	CSVEDLGGNGYTF
TRBV20-1	few	15	TRBJ2-7	NA	TGCAGTGCTCGCTATAGCCCTGGGGGCTCCTACGAGCAGTACTTC	CSARYSPGGSYEQYF
TRBV4-3	NA	16	TRBJ2-3	TRBD2	TGCGCCAGCAGCCAAGATGGGACTAGCGGTTCAGATACGCAGTATTTT	CASSQDGTSGSDTQYF
TRBV6-1	NA	15	TRBJ2-1	NA	TGTGCCAGCAGTGAAGACGGGCAGACATACAATGAGCAGTTCTTC	CASSEDGQTYNEQFF
TRBV3-1	NA	15	TRBJ2-3	TRBD2	TGTGCCAGCAGCCCCCTCGGGACTACCACAGATACGCAGTATTTT	CASSPLGTTTDTQYF
TRBV7-2	NA	18	TRBJ2-1	TRBD2	TGTGCCAGCAGCCCCCTCAGCGGACTAGCGGGGGGGTCTGGTGAGCAGTTCTTC	CASSPLSGLAGGSGEQFF
TRBV7-2	NA	14	TRBJ2-5	NA	TGTGCCAGCAGCTTAAATGGGATTTGGGAGACCCAGTACTTC	CASSLNGIWETQYF
TRBV24-1	NA	15	TRBJ1-2	TRBD1	TGTGCCACCAGTGATCGGACAGGGGGGGTTTATGGCTACACCTTC	CATSDRTGGVYGYTF
TRBV10-3	few	14	TRBJ1-1	NA	TGTGCCATCAGTGAGGTAGAAAGGAACACTGAAGCTTTCTTT	CAISEVERNTEAFF
TRBV20-1	few	12	TRBJ2-7	NA	TGCAGTGCTAACGTTGGCTCCTACGAGCAGTACTTC	CSANVGSYEQYF
TRBV20-1	NA	14	TRBJ1-4	TRBD1	TGCAGTGCTAGGTCGACAGGGGACCGGGAAAAACTGTTTTTT	CSARSTGDREKLFF
TRBV20-1	NA	17	TRBJ2-7	NA	TGCAGTGCTAGAGATAGGGCCCGTGACAAACGAAGATACGAGCAGTACTTC	CSARDRARDKRRYEQYF
TRBV28	NA	17	TRBJ2-1	NA	TGTGCCAGCAGTTTATTTCCGACCCAGGGGCCCAACAATGAGCAGTTCTTC	CASSLFPTQGPNNEQFF
TRBV20-1	many	11	TRBJ2-7	NA	TGCAGTGCTAGACTTGACTACGAGCAGTACTTC	CSARLDYEQYF
TRBV12-3/TRBV12-4	NA	12	TRBJ2-1	NA	TGTGCCGGGGGGAGATCCTACAATGAGCAGTTCTTC	CAGGRSYNEQFF
TRBV11-2	few	13	TRBJ2-5	NA	TGTGCCAACAGCTTAGGAGAAGGGGAGACCCAGTACTTC	CANSLGEGETQYF
TRBV4-3	many	16	TRBJ2-6	NA	TGCGCCAGCAGCCATCCCAGGGGCTCTGGGGCCAACGTCCTGACTTTC	CASSHPRGSGANVLTF
TRBV27	NA	16	TRBJ2-7	NA	TGTGCCAGCAGTCCCCCAGGACAACTCACTACCTACGAGCAGTACTTC	CASSPPGQLTTYEQYF
TRBV15	few	15	TRBJ2-5	NA	TGTGCCACCAGCAGTCCCCAGGGGCTCCAAGAGACCCAGTACTTC	CATSSPQGLQETQYF
TRBV4-3	NA	16	TRBJ2-3	TRBD1	TGCGCCAGCAGCCACGACAGGGGCTCTGCAGGGGACACGCAGTATTTT	CASSHDRGSAGDTQYF
TRBV4-2	few	16	TRBJ2-1	TRBD2	TGTGCCAGCAGCCAAGAGGCGGGGGGCCTCTACAATGAGCAGTTCTTC	CASSQEAGGLYNEQFF
TRBV7-8	many	13	TRBJ1-2	TRBD1	TGTGCCAGCAGCTACAGGGGGTTAAATGGCTACACCTTC	CASSYRGLNGYTF